These T cell receptor beta chains were read from a single sample in a study of blood T cell repertoires in COVID-19. Data came from immunoSEQ multiplex PCR; TCRdb stores just in-frame clones and leaves some out. The repertoire includes over 450,000 clones, about 88% of them detected once, and around 7.8% sits in the top ten. The sequenced sample was peripheral blood. These receptors all come from a woman aged 45-60 years with COVID-19, enrolled during active disease. Both conserved end residues are part of each CDR3. A D gene is named only where the DNA matches it firmly. The listing skips clone size in some rows; elsewhere it reads once, few, many or a size class.

abundance,j_gene,v_gene,d_gene,CDR3aa,CDR3nt
once,TRBJ2-3,TRBV6-5,-,CASSPRGSTDTQYF,TGTGCCAGCAGTCCCCGGGGGAGCACAGATACGCAGTATTTT
few,TRBJ1-6,TRBV3-1/TRBV3-2,TRBD1,CASSQGDRDSPLHF,TGTGCCAGCAGCCAAGGGGACAGGGATTCACCCCTCCACTTT
-,TRBJ2-1,TRBV9,TRBD1,CASSVGDRRGDYNEQFF,TGTGCCAGCAGCGTAGGGGACAGGCGGGGCGACTACAATGAGCAGTTCTTC
-,TRBJ1-2,TRBV5-1,-,CASSLLGREYGYTF,TGCGCCAGCAGCTTGTTGGGCAGGGAATATGGCTACACCTTC
-,TRBJ1-1,TRBV9,-,CASQEFRGSRNTEAFF,TGTGCCAGCCAGGAATTCAGGGGTTCGAGGAACACTGAAGCTTTCTTT
-,TRBJ2-5,TRBV4-1,-,CASSQDLLTSGTQYF,TGCGCCAGCAGCCAAGATTTGCTCACCTCAGGGACCCAGTACTTC
-,TRBJ2-5,TRBV27,-,CASSFRSRGDKTQYF,TGTGCCAGCAGTTTCCGTTCAAGGGGTGATAAGACCCAGTACTTC
-,TRBJ2-1,TRBV6-5,TRBD2,CASSYGGGDNEQFF,TGTGCCAGCAGTTACGGCGGGGGAGATAATGAGCAGTTCTTC
-,TRBJ2-7,TRBV29-1,-,CSVLLTYEQYF,TGCAGCGTCCTTCTAACCTACGAGCAGTACTTC
-,TRBJ2-7,TRBV27,-,CASSLSVGSYEQYF,TGTGCCAGCAGTTTATCGGTCGGCTCCTACGAGCAGTACTTC
once,TRBJ1-5,TRBV16,-,CASSHSRGGDQPQHF,TGTGCCAGCAGCCACTCTAGAGGGGGGGATCAGCCCCAGCATTTT